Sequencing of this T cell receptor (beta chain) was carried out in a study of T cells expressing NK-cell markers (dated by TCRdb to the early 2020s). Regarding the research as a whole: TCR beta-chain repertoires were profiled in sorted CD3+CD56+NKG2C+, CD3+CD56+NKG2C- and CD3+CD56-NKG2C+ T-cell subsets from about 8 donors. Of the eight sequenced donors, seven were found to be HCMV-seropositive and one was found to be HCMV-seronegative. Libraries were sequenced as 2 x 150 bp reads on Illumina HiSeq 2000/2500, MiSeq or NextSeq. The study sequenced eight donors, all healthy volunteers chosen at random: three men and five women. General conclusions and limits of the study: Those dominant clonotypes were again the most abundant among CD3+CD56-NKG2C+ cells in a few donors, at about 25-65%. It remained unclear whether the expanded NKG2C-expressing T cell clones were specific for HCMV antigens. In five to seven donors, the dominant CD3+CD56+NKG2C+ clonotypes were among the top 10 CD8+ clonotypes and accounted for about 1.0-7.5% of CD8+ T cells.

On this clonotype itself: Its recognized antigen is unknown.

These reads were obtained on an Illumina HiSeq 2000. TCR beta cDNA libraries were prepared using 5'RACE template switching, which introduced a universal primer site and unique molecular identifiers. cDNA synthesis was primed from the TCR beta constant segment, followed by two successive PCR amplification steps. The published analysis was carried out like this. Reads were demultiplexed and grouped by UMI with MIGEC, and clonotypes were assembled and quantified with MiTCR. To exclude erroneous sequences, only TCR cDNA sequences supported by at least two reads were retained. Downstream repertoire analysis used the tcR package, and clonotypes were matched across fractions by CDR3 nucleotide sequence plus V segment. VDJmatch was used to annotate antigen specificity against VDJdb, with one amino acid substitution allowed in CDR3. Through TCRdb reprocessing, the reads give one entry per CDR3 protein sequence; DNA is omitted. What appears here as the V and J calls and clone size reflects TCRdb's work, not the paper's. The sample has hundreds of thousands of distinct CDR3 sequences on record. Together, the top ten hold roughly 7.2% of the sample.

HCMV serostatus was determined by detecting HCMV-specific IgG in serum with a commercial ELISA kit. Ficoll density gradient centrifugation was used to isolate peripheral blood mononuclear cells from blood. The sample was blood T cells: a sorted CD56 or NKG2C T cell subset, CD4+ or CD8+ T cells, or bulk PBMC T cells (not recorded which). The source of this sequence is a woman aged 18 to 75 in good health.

The CDR3: CSAGLAGGSYEQYF. The V gene is TRBV20-1 and the J gene is TRBJ2-7; the TCRdb D gene call, TRBD2, has no DNA to confirm it. Per the germline V gene (reference sequence), DFQATT is the CDR1 and SNEGSKA is the CDR2. The CDR3 sequence holds 14 residues, the cysteine and phenylalanine included. The DNA is unrecorded.